The table lists the clone carrying this T cell receptor (beta chain) with many counts. Its target is not known. The data were obtained in a study of identical twins. Findings and limits, study-wide: There were fewer insertions in abundant cord blood beta clonotypes, but memory repertoires showed no such pattern. Beta out-of-frame sequences showed weaker excess twin sharing.

TCRdb itself ran the 5' RACE reads through MiXCR, one entry per CDR3 protein. The sample carries over 550,000 distinct CDR3 sequences, 7.1% recorded once. These data were likewise used in another study, on yellow fever vaccine responses in identical twins.

The receptor was derived from a woman between 18 and 29 years old in good health. Source material: PBMCs.

The CDR3 DNA reads TGTGCCACCATAAAGACAGGACCGAGGGTAAATCTCTATGGCTACACCTTC. Its protein product is CATIKTGPRVNLYGYTF. V and J are TRBV24-1 and TRBJ1-2; a weak D match, TRBD1 (6 bases). The ends were cut back, 8 bases at V and 4 bases at J, with 25 bases in the middle. This CDR3 region has 17 residues. Germline CDR1 reads KGHDR; CDR2 reads SFDVKD.